The clone carrying this T cell receptor (beta chain) was seen ten or more times. Authors' analysis steps: It was from reference gene primer amplification that nucleated cell counts were estimated. The data were produced by immunoSEQ multiplex PCR, yet TCRdb's version contains in-frame clones alone and is incomplete. V and J calls and clone size follow that table, whereas D and trimming were derived from the DNA. Here the sample spans 130,000 or so clones, around three quarters being singletons. This specimen belongs to a study of blood T cell repertoires in COVID-19. Study-level information: Samples representing acute and convalescent COVID-19 were sourced from the United States, Italy and Spain. From T cells, B-cell-depleted T cells, or PBMCs came the material, which was cDNA or gDNA.

The origin of this receptor is a human donor in a cohort sampled during active COVID-19. Sequencing was carried out using peripheral blood.

This CDR3 reads CASSYGGQEGYGYTF. CDR3 DNA sequence: TGTGCCAGCAGTTACGGGGGACAGGAGGGATATGGCTACACCTTC. The chain joins TRBV6-5 to TRBJ1-2; TRBD1 matches 8 bases. With V trimmed by 2 bases and J by 5 bases, 7 bases remained unmatched. CDR1 is MNHEY, CDR2 SVGAGI, per germline. CDR3 size: 15 residues.